A selection of T cell receptor beta chains follows, all from one sample in a study of CD8 T cells in ankylosing spondylitis. TCRdb independently ran MiXCR on the 5' RACE reads; one entry per CDR3 protein. The repertoire holds roughly 120,000 distinct CDR3 sequences, with 7% as singletons. Sample: blood, either unsorted or a sorted T cell fraction (not recorded which). The receptors here all came from a male donor with ankylosing spondylitis or in good health (not recorded which). Both conserved end residues are part of each CDR3. D genes are given only for firm matches. Where a row states a size, it is once, few, many or the class of an expanded clone; other rows omit it.

many | NA | TRBJ2-3 | TRBV5-1 | CASSLDPGRTDTQYF | TGCGCCAGCAGCTTGGATCCAGGCCGAACAGATACGCAGTATTTT
many | TRBD1 | TRBJ1-1 | TRBV7-9 | CASSLGTGGAFDTEAFF | TGTGCCAGCAGCTTAGGGACAGGGGGCGCCTTCGACACTGAAGCTTTCTTT
many | NA | TRBJ2-7 | TRBV5-1 | CASKGLGIYYEQYF | TGCGCCAGCAAGGGTTTAGGGATCTACTACGAGCAGTACTTC
many | TRBD1 | TRBJ1-5 | TRBV7-2 | CASRQGGNQPQHF | TGTGCCAGCCGACAGGGGGGCAATCAGCCCCAGCATTTT
many | NA | TRBJ1-1 | TRBV6-1 | CASSAQGTEAFF | TGTGCCAGCAGTGCTCAGGGGACTGAAGCTTTCTTT
many | NA | TRBJ1-1 | TRBV11-2 | CASSFSPPEAFF | TGTGCCAGCAGCTTCTCTCCACCTGAAGCTTTCTTT
many | NA | TRBJ1-2 | TRBV5-5 | CASNRVVENYGYTF | TGTGCCAGCAACCGGGTGGTAGAGAACTATGGCTACACCTTC
few | TRBD1 | TRBJ1-5 | TRBV18 | CASSPRQGGNQPQHF | TGTGCCAGCTCACCCAGACAGGGGGGCAATCAGCCCCAGCATTTT
few | NA | TRBJ2-3 | TRBV7-3 | CASSLISADTQYF | TGTGCCAGCAGCCTCATCTCGGCAGATACGCAGTATTTT
many | NA | TRBJ1-4 | TRBV20-1 | CSARADSEKLFF | TGCAGTGCTAGAGCGGACAGTGAAAAACTGTTTTTT
NA | NA | TRBJ1-2 | TRBV9 | CASSVPGSGGYTF | TGTGCCAGCAGCGTTCCGGGGAGTGGCGGCTACACCTTC
many | TRBD2 | TRBJ2-1 | TRBV6-5 | CASSYSGGLANEQFF | TGTGCCAGCAGTTACTCGGGGGGACTAGCCAATGAGCAGTTCTTC
many | NA | TRBJ1-1 | TRBV20-1 | CSARKGGPNTEAFF | TGCAGTGCTAGAAAGGGGGGCCCCAACACTGAAGCTTTCTTT
many | NA | TRBJ2-2 | TRBV5-1 | CASSRDGNTGELFF | TGCGCCAGCAGCCGGGACGGGAACACCGGGGAGCTGTTTTTT
many | NA | TRBJ1-1 | TRBV12-3/TRBV12-4 | CASSPRTQTANTEAFF | TGTGCCAGCAGTCCCCGTACCCAGACGGCGAACACTGAAGCTTTCTTT
many | NA | TRBJ1-3 | TRBV5-5 | CASSLEEGTSGNTIYF | TGTGCCAGCAGCTTGGAGGAGGGGACCTCTGGAAACACCATATATTTT
many | NA | TRBJ1-5 | TRBV5-1 | CASSLEGSRNQPQHF | TGCGCCAGCAGCTTGGAAGGCAGCCGAAATCAGCCCCAGCATTTT
many | NA | TRBJ2-5 | TRBV19 | CASSISPMRLAGETQYF | TGTGCCAGTAGTATATCCCCGATGCGGCTAGCAGGAGAGACCCAGTACTTC
many | TRBD2 | TRBJ2-6 | TRBV6-1 | CASDRIAGAGANVLTF | TGTGCCAGCGATCGGATAGCGGGAGCTGGGGCCAACGTCCTGACTTTC
many | TRBD1 | TRBJ2-2 | TRBV7-8 | CASSQRQGPGELFF | TGTGCCAGCAGCCAGAGACAGGGGCCCGGGGAGCTGTTTTTT
many | NA | TRBJ1-1 | TRBV12-3/TRBV12-4 | CASSLEEGGTEAFF | TGTGCCAGCAGTTTGGAGGAGGGGGGAACTGAAGCTTTCTTT
many | NA | TRBJ2-2 | TRBV3-1 | CASSLRAGNTGELFF | TGTGCCAGCAGCCTGAGGGCAGGGAACACCGGGGAGCTGTTTTTT